A selection of T cell receptor beta chains follows, all from one sample in a study of beta chain features in type 1 diabetes. Data came from immunoSEQ multiplex PCR; TCRdb stores just in-frame clones and leaves some out. The repertoire holds roughly 700,000 clones, with roughly 13% as singletons. Sequences were obtained from naive CD4+ T cells from blood. Receptor source: a man younger than 35 with type 1 diabetes. CDR3s include the opening cysteine and the closing phenylalanine or tryptophan. D genes are given only for firm matches. Clone size is not always given. Where it is, it says once, few, many or a class for expanded clones.

TRBV10-3	TRBJ1-5	few	TRBD1	CAISESRDREGQPQHF	TGTGCCATCAGTGAGTCTCGGGACAGGGAGGGTCAGCCCCAGCATTTT
TRBV9	TRBJ2-2	-	-	CASSVDRETGELFF	TGTGCCAGCAGCGTGGATCGGGAAACCGGGGAGCTGTTTTTT
TRBV29-1	TRBJ1-2	few	-	CSVEDGQGYRTDGYTF	TGCAGCGTTGAAGATGGTCAGGGTTATAGAACTGATGGCTACACCTTC
TRBV4-1	TRBJ2-7	few	-	CASSQASPYEQYF	TGCGCCAGCAGCCAAGCAAGCCCCTACGAGCAGTACTTC
TRBV7-2	TRBJ2-1	-	-	CASSLGTSVNEQFF	TGTGCCAGCAGCTTAGGGACTTCCGTCAATGAGCAGTTCTTC
TRBV6-6	TRBJ1-5	-	-	CASSVHRGINQPQHF	TGTGCCAGCAGTGTACATAGGGGGATCAATCAGCCCCAGCATTTT
TRBV30	TRBJ1-5	few	TRBD1	CAWGTGIGNQPQHF	TGTGCCTGGGGGACAGGGATCGGCAATCAGCCCCAGCATTTT
TRBV11-2	TRBJ1-4	-	-	CASSHPGSEKLFF	TGTGCCAGCAGCCACCCGGGGAGTGAAAAACTGTTTTTT
TRBV5-6	TRBJ2-7	few	TRBD1	CASSIMDRGLYEQYF	TGTGCCAGCAGCATTATGGACAGGGGGCTTTACGAGCAGTACTTC
TRBV5-1	TRBJ2-7	-	TRBD2	CASSLTSGGSYEQYF	TGCGCCAGCAGCTTGACTAGCGGGGGCTCCTACGAGCAGTACTTC
TRBV27	TRBJ2-2	-	TRBD2	CASSSIAGANTGELFF	TGTGCCAGCAGTTCTATAGCGGGGGCGAACACCGGGGAGCTGTTTTTT
TRBV18	TRBJ2-5	-	TRBD2	CASSASRTSGSETQYF	TGTGCCAGCTCAGCGAGCAGGACTAGCGGATCAGAGACCCAGTACTTC
TRBV5-1	TRBJ2-7	few	-	CASSVGVMDEQYF	TGCGCCAGCAGTGTGGGGGTGATGGACGAGCAGTACTTC
TRBV6-5	TRBJ2-5	few	-	CAIGQGQETQYF	TGTGCCATCGGCCAGGGCCAAGAGACCCAGTACTTC
TRBV10-2	TRBJ1-5	-	TRBD1	CASTQGTHSNQPQHF	TGCGCCAGCACACAGGGGACTCACAGCAATCAGCCCCAGCATTTT
TRBV30	TRBJ1-2	few	-	CAWSVYSGHGYTF	TGTGCCTGGAGTGTATATTCGGGCCATGGCTACACCTTC
TRBV30	TRBJ1-5	few	-	CAWDKEAVGNQPQHF	TGTGCCTGGGATAAGGAGGCAGTTGGAAATCAGCCCCAGCATTTT
TRBV5-1	TRBJ1-5	-	TRBD1	CASSLLGQGSNQPQHF	TGCGCCAGCAGCTTGTTAGGACAGGGGAGCAATCAGCCCCAGCATTTT
TRBV2	TRBJ2-2	-	-	CASSEGHTGELFF	TGTGCCAGCAGTGAAGGTCACACCGGGGAGCTGTTTTTT
TRBV30	TRBJ2-7	few	-	CAWRTGFSYEQYF	TGTGCCTGGAGGACGGGATTCTCCTACGAGCAGTACTTC
TRBV19	TRBJ1-2	few	-	CASNTRGSDGYTF	TGTGCCAGTAATACCAGGGGTTCGGATGGCTACACCTTC
TRBV14	TRBJ2-3	few	-	CASSQANTDTQYF	TGTGCCAGCAGCCAGGCGAACACAGATACGCAGTATTTT
TRBV20-1	TRBJ1-1	few	-	CSASGTEAFF	TGCAGTGCGTCGGGAACTGAAGCTTTCTTT
TRBV28	TRBJ1-2	few	-	CASSLEGGRDYGYTF	TGTGCCAGCAGTTTAGAGGGGGGCAGAGACTATGGCTACACCTTC
TRBV5-1	TRBJ1-4	-	-	CASSEGPVDNEKLFF	TGCGCCAGCAGCGAGGGACCGGTTGATAATGAAAAACTGTTTTTT
TRBV6-1	TRBJ2-3	-	-	CASSVWLNPSTDTQYF	TGTGCCAGCAGTGTTTGGCTTAACCCTAGCACAGATACGCAGTATTTT
TRBV7-9	TRBJ2-3	-	-	CASTFVLGGSDTQYF	TGTGCCAGCACCTTCGTGCTTGGGGGTTCAGATACGCAGTATTTT
TRBV20-1	TRBJ2-7	-	-	CSAAATYEQYF	TGCAGTGCTGCTGCTACCTACGAGCAGTACTTC
TRBV29-1	TRBJ2-5	-	-	CSVQVPQETQYF	TGCAGCGTTCAGGTCCCCCAAGAGACCCAGTACTTC
TRBV6-5	TRBJ1-2	-	-	CASSYDGNYGYTF	TGTGCCAGCAGTTACGACGGTAACTATGGCTACACCTTC
TRBV4-1	TRBJ2-5	-	-	CASSQDGSDQYF	TGCGCCAGCAGCCAAGATGGGAGCGACCAGTACTTC
TRBV15	TRBJ1-5	-	-	CATSRDAKTKGYSNQPQHF	TGTGCCACCAGCAGAGATGCGAAAACCAAGGGTTATAGCAATCAGCCCCAGCATTTT
TRBV7-9	TRBJ1-5	few	TRBD1	CASSFTGGSQPQHF	TGTGCCAGCAGTTTTACAGGGGGCAGTCAGCCCCAGCATTTT
TRBV29-1	TRBJ2-1	few	-	CSVERLLSYNEQFF	TGCAGCGTTGAACGCCTCCTCTCCTACAATGAGCAGTTCTTC
TRBV7-9	TRBJ1-1	-	TRBD1	CASSLARGHTEAFF	TGTGCCAGCAGCTTAGCGAGGGGGCACACTGAAGCTTTCTTT
TRBV29-1	TRBJ2-6	few	-	CSVGPGSSGANVLTF	TGCAGCGTTGGGCCGGGTTCATCTGGGGCCAACGTCCTGACTTTC
TRBV27	TRBJ2-3	few	TRBD1	CASSLKGAGTDTQYF	TGTGCCAGCAGTTTAAAGGGGGCTGGTACAGATACGCAGTATTTT
TRBV11-2	TRBJ2-7	-	-	CASSRPLGRGYTYEQYF	TGTGCCAGCAGCCGACCCCTGGGCAGGGGCTACACCTACGAGCAGTACTTC
TRBV2	TRBJ1-4	-	-	CASNGFTTNEKLFF	TGTGCCAGCAACGGGTTTACAACTAATGAAAAACTGTTTTTT
TRBV25-1	TRBJ2-7	few	TRBD2	CASIGRAGTGPSEQYF	TGTGCCAGCATCGGGAGGGCGGGGACGGGGCCCTCCGAGCAGTACTTC
TRBV6-5	TRBJ2-3	few	TRBD1	CASSSATGSDTQYF	TGTGCCAGCAGTTCGGCGACAGGGTCGGATACGCAGTATTTT
TRBV18	TRBJ2-1	-	TRBD2	CASSPVGGANEQFF	TGTGCCAGCTCACCAGTCGGGGGGGCCAATGAGCAGTTCTTC
TRBV25-1	TRBJ1-6	-	-	CASSDDRASSYNSPLHF	TGTGCCAGCAGTGATGACCGGGCTAGCTCCTATAATTCACCCCTCCACTTT
TRBV4-2	TRBJ1-3	-	-	CASNDAGQAGNTIYF	TGTGCCAGCAACGACGCAGGGCAGGCTGGAAACACCATATATTTT
TRBV27	TRBJ1-2	few	-	CASTPGTISGYTF	TGTGCCAGCACCCCCGGGACGATCTCTGGCTACACCTTC
TRBV18	TRBJ1-2	-	-	CASSPVPGPNYGYTF	TGTGCCAGCTCACCAGTGCCGGGACCGAACTATGGCTACACCTTC
TRBV6-5	TRBJ2-1	few	-	CASSYSGAEYNEQFF	TGTGCCAGCAGTTACTCGGGAGCAGAATACAATGAGCAGTTCTTC
TRBV6-1	TRBJ1-1	-	TRBD1	CASREQGESTEAFF	TGTGCCAGCAGGGAACAGGGGGAGAGCACTGAAGCTTTCTTT
TRBV10-3	TRBJ1-5	few	-	CAISESPNQPQHF	TGTGCCATCAGTGAGTCTCCGAATCAGCCCCAGCATTTT
TRBV29-1	TRBJ1-2	-	-	CSVEWVANYGYTF	TGCAGCGTTGAATGGGTGGCTAACTATGGCTACACCTTC
TRBV14	TRBJ1-5	-	-	CASSQGAGDQPQHF	TGTGCCAGCAGCCAAGGGGCAGGAGATCAGCCCCAGCATTTT
TRBV6-5	TRBJ2-1	few	TRBD2	CASSSSGASYNEQFF	TGTGCCAGCAGTTCTAGCGGGGCCTCCTACAATGAGCAGTTCTTC
TRBV6-5	TRBJ2-7	few	-	CASSYGGGQYF	TGTGCCAGCAGTTACGGAGGGGGGCAGTACTTC
TRBV15	TRBJ2-1	few	-	CATRPLGSSYNEQFF	TGTGCCACCAGACCCTTAGGATCTTCCTACAATGAGCAGTTCTTC
TRBV18	TRBJ1-5	few	-	CASSPLGGGYSNQPQHF	TGTGCCAGCTCACCCCTCGGAGGGGGTTATAGCAATCAGCCCCAGCATTTT